This T cell receptor (beta chain) is drawn from a study of neurological immune-mediated disorders (dated by TCRdb to the late 2010s). Broadly, across the study: Using UMI-based sequencing, the study compared peripheral blood TCR-beta repertoires from patients with HTLV-I-associated myelopathy (HAM/TSP), patients with multiple sclerosis, and healthy controls. Longitudinal samples, technical triplicates and paired sorted CD4+ and CD8+ T-cell subsets, alongside PBMC samples, were included among the 106 TCR-beta libraries. Of the approximately 70 subjects in the cohort, around 14 were HAM/TSP patients, roughly 34 were multiple sclerosis patients, and about 20 were healthy controls. The paper as a whole reports these results and caveats: TCR clonal expansion was highest in HAM/TSP patients and lowest in MS patients, with MS patients falling below even healthy controls. No identical CDR3 amino acid sequences were shared among expanded clones across subjects, suggesting private TCR-beta repertoires in all groups.

cDNA was synthesized by template-switch 5'RACE using a primer carrying a 10-nucleotide random unique molecular identifier by which each TCR transcript was tagged. Over 180 million TCR-beta sequences, covering 15-18 subjects, were produced in each sequencing run. Total RNA was extracted with the RNeasy kit. Using the KAPA Real-time Library Amplification kit, TCR-beta VDJ regions were amplified with primers for the TCR constant region and the 5'RACE anchor. Sample indexes and Illumina adaptors were added in a first PCR, and a second PCR then increased library yield. After Ampure bead purification, the roughly 650 bp TCR product was size-selected on a 2% E-gel SizeSelection system. Before pooling, libraries had their quality checked on a Bioanalyzer, their concentration measured with Qubit, and their quantity determined with the Kapa Library Quantification kit. Paired-end 2 x 150 bp sequencing of the libraries was performed on an Illumina HiSeq 2500. To increase sequence diversity, roughly 24-31% phiX was spiked into each library pool. In the paper's pipeline: Quality-filtered reads were processed with the UMI-based MiGEC pipeline, and over 90% of raw TCR sequences were removed by the MiGEC pipeline during error correction. IMGT germline references were used for aligning VDJ genes, and each clonotype was defined as a unique CDR3 amino acid sequence together with its V-J genes. Clonal expansion, Shannon diversity and CDR3 relatedness (CalcPairwiseDistances, ClusterSamples) were evaluated with VDJtools, and phylogenetic trees were built with CLCbio workbench. Using coefficient-of-variation modelling across technical triplicates, the study counted a clone as expanded if it had at least 8 unique UMIs. TCRdb reworked the public reads: Q25 trimming with fastp, MiXCR clone assembly, productive beta chains retained. Identical CDR3 protein sequences are pooled into one entry, listed with their most common genes and DNA. What appears here as the V and J calls and clone size reflects TCRdb's work, not the paper's. This sample comprises under 80,000 distinct CDR3 sequences, roughly 9.5% of them detected only once. About 1.7% of the sample is taken by the ten largest.

The CDR3 runs 15 amino acids, cysteine and phenylalanine included. Here the CDR3 DNA is all that survives: 45 bases in frame from base 1. Trimming leaves V shorter by 3 bases and J shorter by 4 bases, with the junction holding 4 bases beyond the gene matches. Via the germline V gene, CDR1 is ENHRY and CDR2 SYGVKD. This clonotype occurred many times. Its antigen target is currently unknown. Qualities for individual bases were not recorded, and no much larger clone is one base off. Blood bank volunteers in Maryland, USA served as the healthy controls. For unsorted PBMC libraries, 2 million PBMCs were used after storage in RNAlater at -80 degrees C until RNA extraction. Peripheral blood underwent Ficoll-Hypaque density gradient centrifugation to isolate PBMCs, which were then cryopreserved in liquid nitrogen.

The sequence derives from a man aged 45-65 years in good health. Sequencing was performed on PBMCs. The chain employs TRBV10-3 and TRBJ2-2; 8 bases in between match TRBD2. CDR3 loop: CAISDSAGGTGELFF. The bases read TGTGCCATCAGTGATTCCGCGGGGGGCACCGGGGAGCTGTTTTTT.